The 7 T cell receptor beta chains given below trace back to one sample, sequenced in a study of blood T cell repertoires in COVID-19. Clones were read by immunoSEQ multiplex PCR, and TCRdb kept only the in-frame ones, dropping some. The sample lists 300,000 or so clones; about nine tenths were seen once. The sample comprised peripheral blood. The receptors come from a woman in her twenties or thirties with COVID-19, enrolled during active disease.

V and J are TRBV19 and TRBJ1-1, with 12 bases fitting TRBD1. J gave up 5 bases and V 8 bases, and 3 bases lay outside the gene matches. CDR1 and CDR2 from the germline V gene are LNHDA and SQIVND (reference sequence). This CDR3 comprises 13 residues. The CDR3 DNA follows: TGTGCCAGTGGGACAGGGGGCAAGACTGAAGCTTTCTTT. It is translated as CASGTGGKTEAFF.

This clone is a singleton in its sample. The chain recombines TRBV12-2 with TRBJ2-1; the table's D gene call, TRBD2, was not cross checked with the DNA. TRBV12-2 constitutes a pseudogene. CDR3 length: 17 residues. Here the CDR3 reads CASRLTRTSGPYNEQFF. The CDR3 nucleotides read TGTGCAAGTCGCTTAACGAGGACTAGCGGGCCCTACAATGAGCAGTTCTTC.

This clone was seen only once. The CDR3 DNA is TGCGCCAGCAGCTCCACGGGACAGGGGTCTGTTGGCTACACCTTC. The encoded protein is CASSSTGQGSVGYTF. The V and J genes are TRBV5-1 and TRBJ1-2; TRBD1 agrees at 10 bases. The germline gives CDR1 SGHRS, CDR2 YFSETQ. Unmatched junction bases numbered 9, after V lost 3 bases and J lost 7 bases. This CDR3 is built from 15 residues.

V gene TRBV19 combines with J gene TRBJ2-7, with D unclear. Looked up from germline, CDR1 is LNHDA and CDR2 is SQIVND (reference sequence). V was clipped by 1 base and J by 0 bases, with 13 bases between them. This CDR3 is built from 16 residues. CDR3 sequence reads: CASSIVSSASSYEQYF. The CDR3 DNA reads as TGTGCCAGTAGTATAGTATCCAGCGCGAGCTCCTACGAGCAGTACTTC.

As for this clone: The same CDR3 can be traced to other DNA sequences in this sample. The gene calls are TRBV3-1 (or the pseudogene TRBV3-2) and TRBJ1-5, with a possible D match to TRBD1 (6 bases). The CDR3 is made up of 15 amino acids. V was shortened by 1 base and J by 1 base, with 8 bases between the two germline ends. CDR1 and CDR2 (germline): LGHDT, YNNKEL (reference sequence). As DNA, the CDR3 is TGTGCCAGCAGCCAAGGAAGGGGGAGCAATCAGCCCCAGCATTTT. Translation gives CASSQGRGSNQPQHF.

The chain is built from TRBV28 and TRBJ1-1; 7 nucleotides agree with TRBD1. Germline V gene data show CDR1 as MDHEN and CDR2 as SYDVKM. The CDR3 has 15 amino acids. V shed 5 bases and J 5 bases; nucleotides not matched to a gene: 11. In DNA form, the CDR3 reads TGTGCCAGCAGTCCCAGACAGGGTTATCGGACTGAAGCTTTCTTT. Its protein product is CASSPRQGYRTEAFF.

The chain has TRBV9 and TRBJ1-6, with D unclear. Germline V gene data show CDR1 as SGDLS and CDR2 as YYNGEE. CDR3 length: 15 amino acids. V dropped 0 bases and J dropped 6 bases, with 10 bases sitting between them. The CDR3 loop reads CASSVGGVGNSPLHF. CDR3 DNA: TGTGCCAGCAGCGTAGGAGGAGTCGGTAATTCACCCCTCCACTTT. Filled out from reference TRBV9 and TRBJ1-6, the complete variable domain reads DSGVTQTPKHLITATGQRVTLRCSPRSGDLSVYWYQQSLDQGLQFLIQYYNGEERAKGNILERFSAQQFPDLHSELNLSSLELGDSALYFCASSVGGVGNSPLHFGNGTRLTVT.